This TCR beta chain was captured in a study of blood T cell repertoires in COVID-19. Study context: PBMCs, B-cell-depleted T cells, or T cells were the source of the cDNA or gDNA that made up the material.

Seattle participants joined during active infection and were tracked over time. Per the authors' pipeline: Amplification from reference gene primers served as the basis for estimated nucleated cell counts. Profiling relied on immunoSEQ multiplex PCR, and the TCRdb table lists in-frame clones only, not all of them. The V and J calls and clone size come from that table; D and trimming were worked out from the DNA. The sample contains a few hundred thousand clones, around 90% of which appear only once. Source material: peripheral blood. The receptor was isolated from a woman aged 25-40 years with COVID-19, enrolled during active disease.

The CDR3 loop reads CASSPGTASNQPQHF. CDR3 nucleotides: TGTGCCAGCAGTCCAGGGACAGCTAGCAATCAGCCCCAGCATTTT. The V gene is TRBV28, the J gene TRBJ1-5, with 7 bases that match TRBD1. This CDR3 is 15 amino acids long. V shed 5 bases, J shed 0 bases, and the junction held 4 bases outside the gene matches. In germline, CDR1 is MDHEN, CDR2 SYDVKM.